This TCR beta chain is drawn from a study of blood T cell repertoires in COVID-19. Background on the study: The United States, Italy and Spain were the sources of the acute and convalescent COVID-19 samples. T cells, B-cell-depleted T cells, or PBMCs provided the cDNA or gDNA that served as material.

Germline V gene sequence: CDR1 SGHNT, CDR2 YYREEE (reference sequence). Trimming pared 4 bases from V and 3 bases from J, leaving 16 bases between. This CDR3 has 15 amino acids. Libraries were prepared by immunoSEQ multiplex PCR; TCRdb keeps only in-frame clonotypes and omits some of them. Of tens of thousands of clones in the sample, approximately 80% were seen once. The TCR was taken from a man aged 25-45 years with COVID-19, enrolled during active disease. V usage is TRBV5-4 and J usage is TRBJ1-1; D is perhaps TRBD1 (5 bases). Material for sequencing was peripheral blood. CDR3: CASSPTRGGDTEAFF. DNA for the CDR3: TGTGCCAGCAGCCCAACCCGGGGGGGGGACACTGAAGCTTTCTTT.